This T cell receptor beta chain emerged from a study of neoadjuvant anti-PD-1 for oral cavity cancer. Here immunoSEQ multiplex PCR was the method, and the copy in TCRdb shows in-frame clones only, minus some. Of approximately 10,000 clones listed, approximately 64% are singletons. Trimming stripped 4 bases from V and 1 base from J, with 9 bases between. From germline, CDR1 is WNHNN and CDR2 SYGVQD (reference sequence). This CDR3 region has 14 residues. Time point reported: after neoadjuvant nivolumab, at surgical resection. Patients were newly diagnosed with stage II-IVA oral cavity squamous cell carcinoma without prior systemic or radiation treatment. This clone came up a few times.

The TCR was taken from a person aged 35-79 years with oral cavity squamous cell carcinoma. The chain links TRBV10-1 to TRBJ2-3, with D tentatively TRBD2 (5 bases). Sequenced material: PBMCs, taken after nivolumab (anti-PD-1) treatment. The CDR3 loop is CASSASRGTDTQYF. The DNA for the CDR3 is TGCGCCAGCAGTGCTAGCCGGGGCACAGATACGCAGTATTTT.